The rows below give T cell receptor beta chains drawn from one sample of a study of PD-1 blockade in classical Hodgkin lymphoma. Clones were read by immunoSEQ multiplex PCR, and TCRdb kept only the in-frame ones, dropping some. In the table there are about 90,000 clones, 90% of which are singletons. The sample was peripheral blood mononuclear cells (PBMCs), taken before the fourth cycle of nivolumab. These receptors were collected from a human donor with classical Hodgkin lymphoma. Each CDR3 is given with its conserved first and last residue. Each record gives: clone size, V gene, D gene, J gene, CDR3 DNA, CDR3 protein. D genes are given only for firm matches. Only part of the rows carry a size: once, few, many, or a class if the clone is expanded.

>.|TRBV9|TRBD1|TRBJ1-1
TGTGCCAGCAGTTTAACAGGGGGCACTGAAGCTTTCTTT
CASSLTGGTEAFF
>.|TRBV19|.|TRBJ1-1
TGTGCCAGTAGTATCTGGCCAGGGGCGGTGAACACTGAAGCTTTCTTT
CASSIWPGAVNTEAFF
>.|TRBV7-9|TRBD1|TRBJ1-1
TGTGCCAGCAGCGCAGGGGGCGGCACTGAAGCTTTCTTT
CASSAGGGTEAFF
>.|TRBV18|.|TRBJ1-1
TGTGCCAGCTCACAGACCGGGGCGCCGAACACTGAAGCTTTCTTT
CASSQTGAPNTEAFF
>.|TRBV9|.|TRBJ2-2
TGTGCCAGCAGCGATCACGGGACTCCCAACACCGGGGAGCTGTTTTTT
CASSDHGTPNTGELFF
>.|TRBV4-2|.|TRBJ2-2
TGTGCCAGCAGCCAAGATGCTTCGGGGTGGGACACCGGGGAGCTGTTTTTT
CASSQDASGWDTGELFF
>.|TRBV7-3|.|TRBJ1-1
TGTGCCAGCAGCTCGACAGGAGGGGCGGACACTGAAGCTTTCTTT
CASSSTGGADTEAFF
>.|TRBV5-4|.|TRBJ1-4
TGTGCCAGCAGCCTTGCAACTAATGAAAAACTGTTTTTT
CASSLATNEKLFF
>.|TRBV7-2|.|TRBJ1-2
TGTGCCAGCAGCTTAGACGAATCGCTTGGCTACACCTTC
CASSLDESLGYTF
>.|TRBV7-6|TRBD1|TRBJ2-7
TGTGCCAGCAGCTTACTCCCCGGGACAGGGGGCTACGAGCAGTACTTC
CASSLLPGTGGYEQYF
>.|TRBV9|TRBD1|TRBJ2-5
TGTGCCAGCAGCGCTGAGACAGGGGGAGGAGAGACCCAGTACTTC
CASSAETGGGETQYF
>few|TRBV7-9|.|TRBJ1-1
TGTGCCAGCAGCGATGGAGGGGTTCACGCTTTCTTT
CASSDGGVHAFF
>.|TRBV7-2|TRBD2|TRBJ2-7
TGTGCCAGCAGCGAGCCGGGACTAGCGGTCGACGAGCAGTACTTC
CASSEPGLAVDEQYF
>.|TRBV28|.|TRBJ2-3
TGTGCCAGCAGTACCCCAACAGATAGCACAGATACGCAGTATTTT
CASSTPTDSTDTQYF
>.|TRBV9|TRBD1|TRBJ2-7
TGTGCCAGCAGCCCCTGGGACAGGATCTACGAGCAGTACTTC
CASSPWDRIYEQYF
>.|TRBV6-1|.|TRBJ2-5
TGTGCCAGCAGTGGCGTAGGTCAAGAGACCCAGTACTTC
CASSGVGQETQYF
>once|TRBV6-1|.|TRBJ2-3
TGTGCCAGCAGTGTGCGGACCAGCACAGATACGCAGTATTTT
CASSVRTSTDTQYF
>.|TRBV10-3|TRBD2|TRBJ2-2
TGTGCCATCGACGAGGGGGCGACAATAGCGGGGGAGCAGACCGGGGAGCTGTTTTTT
CAIDEGATIAGEQTGELFF
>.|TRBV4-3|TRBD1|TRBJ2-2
TGCGCCAGTCAACTGGACAGGCTAACGGGAGAGCTGTTTTTT
CASQLDRLTGELFF
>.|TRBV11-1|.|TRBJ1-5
TGTGCCAGCAGCTTATGGCCAGGCGACCCTAATCAGCCCCAGCATTTT
CASSLWPGDPNQPQHF
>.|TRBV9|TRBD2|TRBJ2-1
TGTGCCAGCAGCGCCGGGCTAGCGGGTCGCTACAATGAGCAGTTCTTC
CASSAGLAGRYNEQFF
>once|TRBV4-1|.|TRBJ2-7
TGCGCCAGCAGCCAAGGAGGCGTTTACGAGCAGTACTTC
CASSQGGVYEQYF
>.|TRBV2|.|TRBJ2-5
TGTGCCAGCAGCCCAGGGTGGGAAGAGACCCAGTACTTC
CASSPGWEETQYF
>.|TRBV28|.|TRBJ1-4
TGTGCCAGCAGTTTTATCAGTTCAACTAATGAAAAACTGTTTTTT
CASSFISSTNEKLFF
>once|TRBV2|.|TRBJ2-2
TGTGCCAGCAGTGGGAGCAGGATAAACACCGGGGAGCTGTTTTTT
CASSGSRINTGELFF
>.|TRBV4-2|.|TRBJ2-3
TGTGCCAGCAGCCAAGGCCTCACAGATACGCAGTATTTT
CASSQGLTDTQYF
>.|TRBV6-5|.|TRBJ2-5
TGTGCCAGCAGTTACTCGAATCAAGGGGAGACCCAGTACTTC
CASSYSNQGETQYF
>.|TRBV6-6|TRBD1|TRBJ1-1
TGTGCCAGCACTACAGTGCAGGGGGTCGGGACTGAAGCTTTCTTT
CASTTVQGVGTEAFF